This entry features one TCR beta chain sequence. Its antigen remains unknown. Germline V gene lookup returns CDR1 SGHAT and CDR2 FQNNGV. J was trimmed by 0 bases and V by 6 bases; bases with no gene match: 13. This CDR3 region has 18 residues. The cDNA had a unique molecular identifier and a template-switch universal primer site. TCRdb used MiXCR to reprocess the 5' RACE reads, holding one entry per CDR3 protein. This sample has 700,000 or so distinct CDR3 sequences, with 8.6% found just once. This sample is drawn from a study of identical twins. Findings and limits, study-wide: Compared with models, monozygotic twins showed more out-of-frame TCR alpha sharing.

Healthy Caucasians alone served as donors. The same sample was also studied in work on yellow fever vaccine responses in identical twins.

The TCR sequence derives from a young woman in good health. Sequences were obtained from PBMCs. This chain connects TRBV11-2 to TRBJ2-4, with 8 bases lining up with TRBD2. The CDR3 protein is CASSFDGTSGRAKNIQYF. DNA for the CDR3: TGTGCCAGCAGTTTTGATGGAACTAGCGGTAGAGCCAAAAACATTCAGTACTTC.